This TCR beta chain emerged from a study of CD8+ T cells in alopecia areata (dated by TCRdb to 2017 to 2018). Background for the entire study: Treated patients were enrolled in an open-label pilot trial of oral tofacitinib at 5 to 10 mg twice daily for moderate-to-severe alopecia areata. Clonality in the scalp was compared among normal scalp (n=4), patchy alopecia areata scalp (n=8), and alopecia totalis/universalis scalp (n=8). Patients stayed on tofacitinib for 6 to 18 months and then had 6 months of follow-up off drug so that delayed response and recurrence could be assessed. TCRbeta CDR3 regions were amplified by immunoSEQ multiplex PCR using 35 Vbeta forward and 13 Jbeta reverse primers. Scalp tissue and sorted CD4+ and CD8+ peripheral blood T cells from patchy and totalis/universalis alopecia areata patients and from healthy controls were covered by human TCRbeta sequencing. Biopsies were taken from tofacitinib-treated patients at baseline and again at 4 and 24 weeks into treatment, and several of those patients also had a later scalp biopsy. To study T cell clonal expansion in alopecia areata, the researchers applied high-throughput TCRbeta sequencing to both the C3H/HeJ mouse model and human patients. For the treated patients, the SALT score, which quantifies what percentage of scalp surface area is affected, served as the measure of disease severity. RNA came from the PAXgene miRNA kit for fixed scalp, the miRNeasy kit for PBMCs, and the RNeasy kit for mouse skin.

This clone was observed a few times. Its antigen specificity is not known. Base qualities were left out, and no much larger clone turns up one base away. What the study reported, not specific to this receptor: Because the treated cohort was small and included a single nonresponder, larger studies are needed to assess links between baseline CD8+ expansion and response. Unlike mouse skin, where gammadelta T cells dominate, normal human skin contains resident alphabeta T cells that get sequenced too, which complicates analysis of the scalp TCR repertoire. Shared TCR sequences between patients were less evident than in mice, which may be partly attributable to HLA diversity in the patient population. Tofacitinib significantly lowered scalp clonality and the number of expanded CD8+ clones among the top 100 scalp clones. During tofacitinib treatment, many expanded lesional clones remained in scalp and blood, and this persistence may partly explain relapse after treatment is stopped. Compared with normal scalp, lesional scalp, particularly in alopecia totalis/universalis, had higher clonality and more expanded CD8+ clones, which suggests antigenic drive.

Per the publication, the time point label means: 20 to 30 weeks on oral tofacitinib. In the paper's terms, the treatment or condition label means: oral pan-JAK inhibitor, 5-10 mg twice daily. Lesional scalp punch biopsies and peripheral blood were collected from alopecia areata patients. After PBMCs were isolated by density centrifugation and stained for CD3, CD4 and CD8, a FACSAria was used to sort CD4+ and CD8+ T cells. Libraries were prepared through the immunoSEQ multiplex PCR assay. To provide template for TCR sequencing, every sample had RNA extracted and reverse transcribed into cDNA. SuperScript III was used to make first-strand cDNA, primed with a 2:1 mix of oligo-dT and random hexamers. A synthetic immune receptor repertoire was used to gauge amplification bias, and whatever bias remained was removed computationally. Per the original workflow: Raw reads were preprocessed to remove errors, and CDR3 was defined according to IMGT conventions as the region from the conserved cysteine to phenylalanine. To get clonality, Shannon entropy was normalized by log2 of the number of productive unique TCRs and the result was subtracted from 1. Whether each scalp clone was CD4 or CD8 was inferred by checking scalp TCRbeta sequences against the CD4 and CD8 repertoires from sorted blood. TCRdb's version of the immuneACCESS table is confined to in-frame rearrangements and falls short of the full clone set. An unresolved V gene accounts for under half of the shortfall where checked; the remainder is of unknown origin. That table gives V, J and clone size, and the DNA gave D and trimming. The sample includes roughly 200,000 clones, with approximately 53% observed a single time. The ten largest clonotypes hold 11% of the sample.

The source of this sequence is a human donor with alopecia areata. The specimen was CD8+ T cells sorted from blood, collected at week 24, from a patient treated with tofacitinib.

The DNA reads TGTGCCAGCAGCTTAACCCCCAGGGGGTTAAACGAGCAGTACTTC. It specifies CASSLTPRGLNEQYF. The V and J segments used are TRBV11-2 and TRBJ2-7; 7 junctional bases match TRBD1. The CDR3 goes from the cysteine to the phenylalanine over 15 residues. Of the read, only the CDR3 DNA is kept; its 45 bases are in frame from base 1. CDR1 and CDR2, looked up from the germline V gene, are SGHAT and FQNNGV. After removal of 2 bases from V and 5 bases from J, the junction retains 9 bases not matched to a gene.